This T cell receptor beta chain was captured by sequencing in a study of blood T cell repertoires in COVID-19. Overall study: The United States, Italy and Spain were the sources of the acute and convalescent COVID-19 samples.

As processed by the authors: The authors estimated nucleated cell counts from reference gene primer amplification. This table comes from immunoSEQ multiplex PCR, and its TCRdb copy is limited to in-frame clones, with some not included. V and J calls and clone size follow that table, whereas D and trimming were derived from the DNA. Altogether around 23,000 clones are present, about 70% being singletons, with the ten largest covering about 6.5%. This CDR3 comprises 14 residues. CDR1 and CDR2 from the germline V gene are MNHNS and SASEGT. The V gene lost 3 bases and the J gene lost 3 bases, with 11 bases spanning the gap. Patients from Seattle were sampled longitudinally, starting during active infection.

The chain carries TRBV6-1 and TRBJ1-1; the D is unclear. The sample consisted of peripheral blood. The source is a man aged 50 to 59 with COVID-19, enrolled during active disease. The CDR3 region has the DNA TGTGCCAGCAGTGAGTCGGGATTGTACACTGAAGCTTTCTTT. As protein: CASSESGLYTEAFF.